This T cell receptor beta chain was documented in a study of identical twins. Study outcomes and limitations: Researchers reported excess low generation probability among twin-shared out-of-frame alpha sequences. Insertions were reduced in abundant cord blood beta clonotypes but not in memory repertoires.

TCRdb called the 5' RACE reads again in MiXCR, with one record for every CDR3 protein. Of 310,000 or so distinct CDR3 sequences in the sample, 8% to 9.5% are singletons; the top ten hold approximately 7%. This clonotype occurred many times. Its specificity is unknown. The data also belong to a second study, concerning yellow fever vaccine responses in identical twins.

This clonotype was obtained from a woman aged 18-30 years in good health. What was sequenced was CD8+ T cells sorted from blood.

As DNA, the CDR3 is TGCAGCGTTGAAGATCCGGGACAGCTACGGGGGCAGTACTTC. It yields the protein CSVEDPGQLRGQYF. The chain couples TRBV29-1 to TRBJ2-7, with 7 bases identical to TRBD1. Per the germline V gene, CDR1 is SQVTM and CDR2 is ANQGSEA. CDR3 size: 14 residues. Losses at the gene ends were 0 bases for V and 9 bases for J; bases not matched to a gene: 11.